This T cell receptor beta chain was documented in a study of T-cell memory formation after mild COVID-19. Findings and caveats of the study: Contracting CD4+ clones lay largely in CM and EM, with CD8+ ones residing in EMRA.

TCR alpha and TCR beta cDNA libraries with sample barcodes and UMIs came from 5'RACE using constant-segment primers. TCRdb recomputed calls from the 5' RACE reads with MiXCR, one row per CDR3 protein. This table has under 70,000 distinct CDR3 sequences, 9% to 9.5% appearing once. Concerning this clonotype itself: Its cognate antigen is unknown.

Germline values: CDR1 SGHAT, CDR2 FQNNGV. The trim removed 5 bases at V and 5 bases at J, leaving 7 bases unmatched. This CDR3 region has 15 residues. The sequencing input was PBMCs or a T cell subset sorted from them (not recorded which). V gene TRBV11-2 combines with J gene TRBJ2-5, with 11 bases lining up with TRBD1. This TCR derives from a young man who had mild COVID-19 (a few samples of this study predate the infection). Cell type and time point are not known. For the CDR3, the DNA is TGTGCCAGCAGCCGGGACAGGGGGACGGGGGAGACCCAGTACTTC. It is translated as CASSRDRGTGETQYF.